One and the same sample provided the 25 T cell receptor beta chains below, sequenced in a study of cytomegalovirus exposure and HLA in healthy donors. Primers included in the PCR were 60 Vbeta and 13 Jbeta primers. This table comes from immunoSEQ multiplex PCR, and its TCRdb copy is limited to in-frame clones, with some not included. The data contain some 150,000 clones, around 75% of them singletons. Material for sequencing was PBMCs. The origin of the receptors is a middle-aged man in good health and CMV-seronegative.

There are a few counts of this clone. The chain carries TRBV28 and TRBJ1-1; D is possibly TRBD1 (5 bases). V lost 6 bases and J 5 bases, leaving 13 bases between the germline ends. CDR1 and CDR2 from the germline V gene are MDHEN and SYDVKM. The CDR3 is 13 amino acids. CDR3 coding DNA: TGTGCCAGCAGACCGGTGCAGGGAACTGAAGCTTTCTTT. It is translated as CASRPVQGTEAFF.

This clone was counted many times. J is TRBJ2-7 and V is TRBV5-1; tentative D call: TRBD1 (7 bases). The CDR3 is 15 residues long. CDR1 and CDR2 from the germline V gene are SGHRS and YFSETQ. The V gene lost 3 bases and the J gene lost 0 bases, with 13 bases spanning the gap. The CDR3 region is CASSSGAGGSYEQYF. As DNA, the CDR3 is TGCGCCAGCAGCTCGGGGGCAGGGGGCTCCTACGAGCAGTACTTC.

V usage is TRBV5-4 and J usage is TRBJ2-3; 8 bases agree with TRBD2. J was trimmed by 5 bases and V by 6 bases; bases with no gene match: 8. Per germline, CDR1 SGHNT and CDR2 YYREEE (reference sequence). This CDR3 comprises 14 residues. The CDR3 nucleotides are TGTGCCAGCAATAACGGGGGGGAGGGAGATACGCAGTATTTT. Encoded protein: CASNNGGEGDTQYF. Filled out from reference TRBV5-4 and TRBJ2-3, the complete variable domain reads ETGVTQSPTHLIKTRGQQVTLRCSSQSGHNTVSWYQQALGQGPQFIFQYYREEENGRGNFPPRFSGLQFPNYSSELNVNALELDDSALYLCASNNGGEGDTQYFGPGTRLTVL.

V is TRBV21-1 and J is TRBJ2-7; the table gives TRBD2 as D, unverified against the DNA. TRBV21-1 is termed a pseudogene. The CDR3 sequence is 17 residues long. In DNA, the CDR3 is TGTGCCAGCAGCAATAGGACTAGCGGGGGCCCCTACTACGAGCAGTACTTC. As protein: CASSNRTSGGPYYEQYF.

The chain is built from TRBV29-1 and TRBJ2-5; 13 positions agree with TRBD2. Germline lookup yields CDR1 SQVTM and CDR2 ANQGSEA. V gave up 3 bases and J gave up 1 base; unmatched junction bases: 8. There are 17 residues in the CDR3. The CDR3 sequence: CSVDPGLAGALQETQYF. In DNA, the CDR3 is TGCAGCGTTGATCCAGGACTAGCGGGGGCCCTCCAAGAGACCCAGTACTTC.

In DNA form, the CDR3 reads TGCGCCAGCAGCTTGGGCAGGGCCCTCCACTTT. This gives the protein CASSLGRALHF. The chain employs TRBV5-1 and TRBJ1-6; TRBD1 is a possible D gene (5 bases). V shed 0 bases and J shed 14 bases, with 6 bases lying between them. This CDR3 contains 11 residues. Germline V gene data show CDR1 as SGHRS and CDR2 as YFSETQ.

Only a few counts were recorded for this clone. V gene TRBV13 combines with J gene TRBJ1-5; TRBD1 matches at 10 bases. The J segment lost 7 bases and the V segment lost 5 bases, leaving 8 bases of the junction unmatched. This CDR3 has 15 amino acids. Germline CDR1 and CDR2: PRHDT and FYEKMQ (reference sequence). DNA for the CDR3: TGTGCCAGCAGCGAGGGGACAGGGGAGAGACAGCCCCAGCATTTT. Its protein product is CASSEGTGERQPQHF.

The rearrangement links TRBV5-4 to TRBJ1-5; D may be TRBD1 (6 bases). The length of the CDR3 is 16 residues. Germline V gene lookup returns CDR1 SGHNT and CDR2 YYREEE (reference sequence). V was clipped by 2 bases and J by 1 base, with 13 bases between them. The chain's CDR3 is CASSFGGLGSNQPQHF. DNA for the CDR3: TGTGCCAGCAGCTTCGGGGGGCTCGGGAGCAATCAGCCCCAGCATTTT.

The chain couples TRBV6-6 to TRBJ2-3, with D perhaps TRBD1 (7 bases). With 6 bases removed from V and 0 bases from J, the gap between germline ends came to 10 bases. The CDR3 covers 14 residues. The germline gives CDR1 MNHNY, CDR2 SVGAGI (reference sequence). The CDR3 DNA reads TGTGCCAGCAGACCAGGGGGGAGCACAGATACGCAGTATTTT. Its translation is CASRPGGSTDTQYF.

The chain has TRBV7-2 and TRBJ2-5, with D unclear. The CDR3 spans 14 residues. CDR1 is SGHTA, CDR2 FQGNSA, per germline. The V and J ends lost 2 bases and 0 bases respectively, with 7 bases between them. The CDR3 here is CASSLSGYQETQYF. CDR3 DNA sequence: TGTGCCAGCAGCTTATCCGGGTACCAAGAGACCCAGTACTTC.

The chain links TRBV5-1 to TRBJ2-7; TRBD1 agrees at 7 bases. The CDR3 is made up of 15 amino acids. V lost 2 bases to trimming and J lost 0 bases; unmatched junction nucleotides: 5. From germline, CDR1 is SGHRS and CDR2 YFSETQ. CDR3 protein: CASSFLGTVSYEQYF. As DNA, the CDR3 is TGCGCCAGCAGCTTCTTGGGGACAGTCTCCTACGAGCAGTACTTC.

The chain has TRBV4-2 and TRBJ1-2; D ambiguous. Trimming stripped 0 bases from V and 8 bases from J, with 13 bases between. The germline gives CDR1 LGHNA, CDR2 YNFKEQ. The CDR3 runs to 14 residues. CDR3 sequence (DNA): TGTGCCAGCAGCCAAGAGGGTAGCGTGAGCGGCTACACCTTC. Translated: CASSQEGSVSGYTF.

This CDR3 reads CASSRNKVEGYGYTF. DNA for the CDR3: TGCGCCAGCAGCCGCAACAAGGTAGAGGGATACGGCTACACCTTC. This rearrangement joins TRBV5-1 to TRBJ1-2; no reliable D call. The CDR3 sequence is 15 residues long. The V gene lost 4 bases and the J gene lost 8 bases, with 21 bases spanning the gap. The V gene's germline CDR1 is SGHRS and CDR2 YFSETQ.

Only a few counts were recorded for this clone. The gene calls are TRBV6-4 and TRBJ2-5; D uncertain. Per germline, CDR1 MRHNA and CDR2 SNTAGT. Trimming removed 6 bases from V and 7 bases from J, with 6 bases in between. This CDR3 has 10 amino acids. The CDR3 DNA sequence: TGTGCCAGCAGCGCCGGGACCCAGTACTTC. It yields the protein CASSAGTQYF.

V and J are TRBV4-1 and TRBJ1-5; TRBD1 agrees at 8 bases. Per the germline V gene, CDR1 is MGHRA and CDR2 is YSYEKL. This CDR3 has 15 amino acids. The V segment lost 9 bases and the J segment 0 bases; nucleotides outside the gene matches: 7. CDR3 nucleotides: TGCGCCAGTAGGGACAGGCTATATAGCAATCAGCCCCAGCATTTT. This codes for CASRDRLYSNQPQHF.

This chain connects TRBV27 to TRBJ1-2, with D unclear. This CDR3 is 14 amino acids long. Germline CDR1 MNHEY, CDR2 SMNVEV (reference sequence). V was pared by 7 bases and J by 3 bases, with 15 bases between. The CDR3 is CASKVGVSDYGYTF. The CDR3 coding sequence is TGTGCCAGCAAGGTCGGGGTATCGGACTATGGCTACACCTTC.

The V and J genes are TRBV11-2 and TRBJ2-2, with 8 bases matching TRBD1. The V segment lost 0 bases and the J segment 6 bases; nucleotides outside the gene matches: 9. This CDR3 region has 17 residues. Per germline, CDR1 SGHAT and CDR2 FQNNGV. The CDR3, as DNA: TGTGCCAGCAGCTTAGACGTTGACAGGGGCAGAGCCGGGGAGCTGTTTTTT. Translation: CASSLDVDRGRAGELFF. Drawing the rest from reference TRBV11-2 and TRBJ2-2, the complete variable domain is EAGVAQSPRYKIIEKRQSVAFWCNPISGHATLYWYQQILGQGPKLLIQFQNNGVVDDSQLPKDRFSAERLKGVDSTLKIQPAKLEDSAVYLCASSLDVDRGRAGELFFGEGSRLTVL.

The J gene is TRBJ2-1, the V gene TRBV6-1, with D possibly TRBD2 on 5 matching bases. Trimming pared 0 bases from V and 2 bases from J, leaving 17 bases between. The CDR3 covers 18 residues. CDR1 and CDR2 from the germline V gene are MNHNS and SASEGT. CDR3 in DNA: TGTGCCAGCAGTGAAGCCGTCCGGGGTCCCCTTGCCTACAATGAGCAGTTCTTC. Translation: CASSEAVRGPLAYNEQFF.

In its sample, this clone was seen a few times. The chain recombines TRBV7-6 with TRBJ2-3, with 13 bases aligning to TRBD2. Trimming removed 1 base from V and 4 bases from J; junction bases left unmatched: 2. Germline values: CDR1 SGHVS, CDR2 FNYEAQ. The CDR3 totals 16 residues. DNA of the CDR3: TGTGCCAGCAGCTTAGGCACTAGCGGGGGGGCAGATACGCAGTATTTT. It encodes CASSLGTSGGADTQYF.

This sequence joins TRBV14 and TRBJ2-1, with 7 bases fitting TRBD1. The CDR3 totals 16 residues. Trimming at V came to 6 bases and at J to 2 bases, leaving 10 bases not matched to a gene. Germline V gene lookup returns CDR1 SGHDN and CDR2 FVKESK. CDR3 DNA sequence: TGTGCCAGCAGTCGAGAATGGGACAGAACCTACAATGAGCAGTTCTTC. Translation gives CASSREWDRTYNEQFF.

V usage is TRBV9 and J usage is TRBJ1-3; TRBD1 matches at 7 bases. Germline trimming cut 6 bases from V and 0 bases from J; bases unmatched to any gene: 3. The CDR3 extends over 14 amino acids. Looked up from germline, CDR1 is SGDLS and CDR2 is YYNGEE. The chain's CDR3 is CASTTGFSGNTIYF. In nucleotides, the CDR3 is TGTGCCAGCACGACAGGGTTCTCTGGAAACACCATATATTTT.

The rearrangement links TRBV5-6 to TRBJ1-1, with D tentatively TRBD1 (5 bases). The CDR3 extends over 12 amino acids. V was shortened by 6 bases and J by 4 bases, with 10 bases between the two germline ends. Germline V gives CDR1 SGHDT, CDR2 YYEEEE. The CDR3 here is CASMTQGTEAFF. CDR3 nucleotide sequence: TGTGCCAGCATGACTCAGGGCACTGAAGCTTTCTTT.

V usage is TRBV4-3 and J usage is TRBJ2-6; 12 bases are shared with TRBD1. Germline V CDR1 and CDR2: LGHNA, YSLEER. After removal of 0 bases from V and 3 bases from J, the junction contained 12 bases not matched to a gene. CDR3 length: 21 amino acids. The CDR3 region is CASSQDPRPGTGGGGANVLTF. Written as DNA, the CDR3 is TGCGCCAGCAGCCAAGACCCACGTCCTGGGACAGGGGGCGGTGGGGCCAACGTCCTGACTTTC.

The rearrangement links TRBV19 to TRBJ1-1, with TRBD1 as a possible D gene (6 bases). Germline CDR1 is LNHDA and CDR2 is SQIVND (reference sequence). Trimming removed 5 bases at V and 3 bases at J, with 16 bases between. The CDR3 sequence is 15 residues long. The CDR3 sequence: CASSPLGGADTEAFF. CDR3 coding DNA: TGTGCCAGTAGTCCCCTGGGGGGGGCAGACACTGAAGCTTTCTTT.

This clone was recorded a few times. The chain combines TRBV5-1 with TRBJ1-1; 7 bases match TRBD1. Germline assignment: CDR1 SGHRS and CDR2 YFSETQ. The CDR3 contains 14 residues. Germline trimming cut 2 bases from V and 1 base from J; bases unmatched to any gene: 2. The CDR3 sequence is CASSLWDRNTEAFF. CDR3 in DNA: TGCGCCAGCAGCTTATGGGACAGGAACACTGAAGCTTTCTTT.